This TCR beta chain was observed in a study of blood T cell repertoires in COVID-19. Across the study: The origin of the acute and convalescent COVID-19 samples was the United States, Italy and Spain. T cells, B-cell-depleted T cells, or PBMCs provided the cDNA or gDNA that served as material.

This CDR3 region has 17 residues. Germline V gene lookup returns CDR1 LGHDT and CDR2 YNNKEL (reference sequence). Losses at the gene ends were 3 bases for V and 6 bases for J; bases not matched to a gene: 7. Per the study methods: Amplifying reference gene primers gave estimates of nucleated cell counts. The data were produced by immunoSEQ multiplex PCR, yet TCRdb's version contains in-frame clones alone and is incomplete. Clone size and the V and J calls come from that table; the DNA yielded D and trimming. This table has fewer than 120,000 clones, about 79% appearing once. This receptor was obtained from a woman of 80 years or more with active or convalescent COVID-19. V is TRBV3-1 (or the pseudogene TRBV3-2) and J is TRBJ2-2; 13 bases match TRBD2. Sequenced material: peripheral blood. The CDR3 here is CASSQATSGRAAGELFF. In DNA form, the CDR3 reads TGTGCCAGCAGCCAGGCTACTAGCGGGAGGGCCGCCGGGGAGCTGTTTTTT.